These 5 T cell receptor beta chains were sequenced from one sample in a study of T cells in women clearing cervical HPV infection. TCRdb's table, derived via immunoSEQ multiplex PCR, lists solely in-frame clones and lacks some. This specimen shows fewer than 25,000 clones; the ten leading clones hold 5.4%. The sequencing sample was made of blood buffy coat. The receptors originated from a woman aged 18 to 75 with a cervical HPV16 infection that either progressed to CIN3+ or cleared (not recorded which).

As to this clone: The DNA ends 3 residues before the CDR3 does, and the rest of the CDR3 is filled in from the germline J gene. The sample has other DNA sequences that encode this CDR3 too. V and J are TRBV7-3 and TRBJ1-2, with a weak D call TRBD1 (6 bases). V was shortened by 2 bases and J by 5 bases, with 15 bases between the two germline ends. The CDR3 covers 15 residues. The germline V gene has CDR1 SGHTA and CDR2 FQGTGA. CDR3 DNA (partial): TGTGCCAGCAGCTTATGGGGGGGGCGGGGATATGGC. It specifies CASSLWGGRGYG. In full, the CDR3 reads CASSLWGGRGYGYTF.

About this clone: The read ends 3 residues shy of where the CDR3 ends; the end is completed using the germline J gene. The chain has TRBV20-1 and TRBJ2-1; weak D call: TRBD1 (6 bases). The CDR3 has 15 residues. Germline loops: CDR1 DFQATT, CDR2 SNEGSKA (reference sequence). Trimming removed 3 bases from V and 0 bases from J, with 12 bases in between. Incomplete CDR3 DNA: TGCAGTGCTAGCCCCATGACAGGCTCCTACAATGAG. This codes for CSASPMTGSYNE. The whole CDR3 sequence reads CSASPMTGSYNEQFF.

About this clone: The CDR3 extends 3 residues past the end of the read, so its final part is completed from the germline J gene. J is TRBJ1-2 and V is TRBV7-9; D remains ambiguous. Per germline, CDR1 SEHNR and CDR2 FQNEAQ (reference sequence). CDR3 length: 12 residues. CDR3 bases read: TGTGCCAGCAGCTTAGGGGCCTACGAC. Its protein is CASSLGAYD. The full CDR3 protein reads CASSLGAYDYTF. The full variable domain, in which reference TRBV7-9 and TRBJ1-2 provide the parts outside the CDR3, is DTGVSQNPRHKITKRGQNVTFRCDPISEHNRLYWYRQTLGQGPEFLTYFQNEAQLEKSRLLSDRFSAERPKGSFSTLEIQRTEQGDSAMYLCASSLGAYDYTFGSGTRLTVV.

To note about this clone: Coverage ceases 3 residues before the CDR3 finishes, and the germline J gene fills in the end. V usage is TRBV7-6 and J usage is TRBJ2-2; D is undetermined. V gave up 5 bases and J gave up 1 base, with 2 bases separating them. Germline CDR1 and CDR2: SGHVS and FNYEAQ. This CDR3 contains 12 residues. The covered CDR3 bases are TGTGCCAGCAGCCTGAACACCGGGGAG. Its translation: CASSLNTGE. The whole CDR3 sequence reads CASSLNTGELFF.

On this clone: Read data end 3 residues before the CDR3 end; the end is taken from the germline J gene. This sequence joins TRBV12-3 or TRBV12-4 and TRBJ2-1, with TRBD2 matching over 7 bases. The V and J ends lost 6 bases and 7 bases, in that order; junction bases with no gene match: 9. This CDR3 comprises 14 residues. The CDR3 reads CASRNLAGLNEQFF. The part of the CDR3 DNA that was read is TGTGCCAGCAGAAACTTAGCGGGCCTTAATGAG.